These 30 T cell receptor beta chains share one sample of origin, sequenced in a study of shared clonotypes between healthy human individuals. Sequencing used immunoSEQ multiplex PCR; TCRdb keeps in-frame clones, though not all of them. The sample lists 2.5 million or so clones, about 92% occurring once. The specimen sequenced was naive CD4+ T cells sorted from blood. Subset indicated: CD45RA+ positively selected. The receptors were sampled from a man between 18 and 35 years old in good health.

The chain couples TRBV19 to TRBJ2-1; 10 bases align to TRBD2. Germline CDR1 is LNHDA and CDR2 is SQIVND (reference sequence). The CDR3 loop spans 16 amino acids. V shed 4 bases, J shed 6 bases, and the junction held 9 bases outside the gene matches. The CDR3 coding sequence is TGTGCCAGTAGTAACCCTCCTAGCGGGAGACTCAATGAGCAGTTCTTC. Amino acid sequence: CASSNPPSGRLNEQFF.

CDR3 sequence reads: CAWSVDLGRRPYEQYF. CDR3 coding DNA: TGTGCCTGGAGTGTAGATTTGGGCCGGCGGCCCTACGAGCAGTACTTC. The chain carries TRBV30 and TRBJ2-7; D unresolved. CDR1 and CDR2 from the germline V gene are GTSNPN and SVGIG (reference sequence). V was trimmed by 0 bases and J by 2 bases, leaving 17 bases between them. The CDR3 length is 16 residues.

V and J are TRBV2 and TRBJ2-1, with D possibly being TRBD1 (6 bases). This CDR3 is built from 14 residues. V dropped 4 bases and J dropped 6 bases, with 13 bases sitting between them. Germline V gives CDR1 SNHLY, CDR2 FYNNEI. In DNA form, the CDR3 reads TGTGCCAGCAGTGGGCAGGGGTTTGCCAATGAGCAGTTCTTC. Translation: CASSGQGFANEQFF. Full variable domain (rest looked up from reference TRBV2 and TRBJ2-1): EPEVTQTPSHQVTQMGQEVILRCVPISNHLYFYWYRQILGQKVEFLVSFYNNEISEKSEIFDDQFSVERPDGSNFTLKIRSTKLEDSAMYFCASSGQGFANEQFFGPGTRLTVL.

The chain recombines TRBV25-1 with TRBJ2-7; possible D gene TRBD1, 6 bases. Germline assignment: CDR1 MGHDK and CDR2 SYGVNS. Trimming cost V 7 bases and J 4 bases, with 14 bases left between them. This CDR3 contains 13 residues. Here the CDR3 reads CASTGQSLYEQYF. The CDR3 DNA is TGTGCCAGCACTGGACAGTCGTTGTACGAGCAGTACTTC.

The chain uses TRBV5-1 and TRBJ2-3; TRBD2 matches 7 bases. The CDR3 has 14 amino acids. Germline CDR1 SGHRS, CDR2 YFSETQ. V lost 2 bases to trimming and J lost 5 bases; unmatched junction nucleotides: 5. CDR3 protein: CASSFAGAGDTQYF. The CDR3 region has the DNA TGCGCCAGCAGCTTTGCGGGAGCCGGAGATACGCAGTATTTT.

In DNA, the CDR3 is TGTGCCAGCACTCGGAGGGCCGGGACAGGGGATCATCAGCCCCAGCATTTT. It translates to CASTRRAGTGDHQPQHF. The gene calls are TRBV19 and TRBJ1-5, with 10 positions matching TRBD1. In germline, CDR1 is LNHDA, CDR2 SQIVND (reference sequence). Unmatched junction bases numbered 16, after V lost 9 bases and J lost 5 bases. This CDR3 spans 17 amino acids.

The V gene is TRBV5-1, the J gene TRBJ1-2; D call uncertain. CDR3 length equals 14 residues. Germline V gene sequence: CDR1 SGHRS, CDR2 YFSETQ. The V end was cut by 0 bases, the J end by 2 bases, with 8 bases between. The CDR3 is CASSLGVGNYGYTF. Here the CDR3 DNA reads TGCGCCAGCAGCTTGGGGGTGGGAAACTATGGCTACACCTTC. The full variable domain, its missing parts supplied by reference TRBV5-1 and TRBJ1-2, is KAGVTQTPRYLIKTRGQQVTLSCSPISGHRSVSWYQQTPGQGLQFLFEYFSETQRNKGNFPGRFSGRQFSNSRSEMNVSTLELGDSALYLCASSLGVGNYGYTFGSGTRLTVV.

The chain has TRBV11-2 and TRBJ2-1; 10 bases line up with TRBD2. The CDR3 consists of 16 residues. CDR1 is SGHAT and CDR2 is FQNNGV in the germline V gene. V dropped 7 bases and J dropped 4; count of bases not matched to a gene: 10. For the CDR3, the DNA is TGTGCCAGCACCTCACTAGCGGGGCTAGATTACAATGAGCAGTTCTTC. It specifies CASTSLAGLDYNEQFF.

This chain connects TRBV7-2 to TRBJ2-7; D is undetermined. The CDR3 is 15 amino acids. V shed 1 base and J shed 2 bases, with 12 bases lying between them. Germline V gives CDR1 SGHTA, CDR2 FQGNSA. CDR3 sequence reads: CASSLDFNSPYEQYF. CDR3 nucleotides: TGTGCCAGCAGCTTAGATTTCAATTCCCCCTACGAGCAGTACTTC.

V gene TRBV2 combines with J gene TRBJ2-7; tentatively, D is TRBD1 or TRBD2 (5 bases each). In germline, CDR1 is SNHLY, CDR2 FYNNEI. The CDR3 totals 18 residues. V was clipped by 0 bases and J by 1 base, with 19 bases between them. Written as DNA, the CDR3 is TGTGCCAGCAGTGAAGCGCCCAACGGGGCAGCGGTATCCTACGAGCAGTACTTC. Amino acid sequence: CASSEAPNGAAVSYEQYF.

As DNA, the CDR3 is TGTGCCAGCAGCCCAACCGGGACAGCCTCGTATGGCTACACCTTC. Protein product: CASSPTGTASYGYTF. This chain uses TRBV5-8 with TRBJ1-2, with 7 bases aligning to TRBD1. J lost 5 bases, V lost 4 bases, and 11 bases had no gene match. The CDR3 totals 15 residues. Germline CDR1 and CDR2: SGHTS and YDEGEE.

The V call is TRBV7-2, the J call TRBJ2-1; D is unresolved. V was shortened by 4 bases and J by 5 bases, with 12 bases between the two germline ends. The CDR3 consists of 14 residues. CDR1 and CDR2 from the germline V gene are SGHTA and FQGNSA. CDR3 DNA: TGTGCCAGCAGCTCCTTCGCTGAGGACAATGAGCAGTTCTTC. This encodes CASSSFAEDNEQFF.

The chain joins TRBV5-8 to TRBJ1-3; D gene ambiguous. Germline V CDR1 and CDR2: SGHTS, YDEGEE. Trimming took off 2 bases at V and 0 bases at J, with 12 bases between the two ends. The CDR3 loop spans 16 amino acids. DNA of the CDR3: TGTGCCAGCAGCTTTCTTGAGTTATCCTCTGGAAACACCATATATTTT. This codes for CASSFLELSSGNTIYF. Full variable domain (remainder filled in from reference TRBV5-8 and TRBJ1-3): EAGVTQSPTHLIKTRGQQATLRCSPISGHTSVYWYQQALGLGLQFLLWYDEGEERNRGNFPPRFSGRQFPNYSSELNVNALELEDSALYLCASSFLELSSGNTIYFGEGSWLTVV.

CDR3 bases: TGTGCCAGCACCAATCCCCCCCTCGAGCAGTACTTC. It yields the protein CASTNPPLEQYF. This chain uses TRBV6-6 with TRBJ2-7; no definite D call. The CDR3 length is 12 residues. CDR1 is MNHNY, CDR2 SVGAGI, per germline (reference sequence). Between the trimmed V and J ends, which lost 7 bases and 6 bases, there was a span of 13 bases.

The CDR3 sequence is CASSANSIPTANTIYF. In nucleotides, the CDR3 is TGTGCCAGCAGTGCTAACTCCATCCCGACTGCAAACACCATATATTTT. The chain recombines TRBV6-1 with TRBJ1-3, with D unresolved. Per the germline V gene, CDR1 is MNHNS and CDR2 is SASEGT. CDR3 length equals 16 residues. V lost 4 bases, J lost 6 bases, and 19 bases lay in between.

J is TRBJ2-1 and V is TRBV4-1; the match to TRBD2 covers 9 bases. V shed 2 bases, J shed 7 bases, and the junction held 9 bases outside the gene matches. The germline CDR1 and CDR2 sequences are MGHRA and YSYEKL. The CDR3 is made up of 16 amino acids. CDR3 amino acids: CASSQNGGGAFNEQFF. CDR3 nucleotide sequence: TGCGCCAGCAGCCAAAATGGCGGGGGGGCCTTTAATGAGCAGTTCTTC.

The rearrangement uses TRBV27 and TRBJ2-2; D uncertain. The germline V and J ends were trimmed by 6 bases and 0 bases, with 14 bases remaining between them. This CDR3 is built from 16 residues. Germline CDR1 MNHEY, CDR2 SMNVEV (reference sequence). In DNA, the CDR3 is TGTGCCAGCAGCGGGTCTCGAGTATCGAACACCGGGGAGCTGTTTTTT. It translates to CASSGSRVSNTGELFF.

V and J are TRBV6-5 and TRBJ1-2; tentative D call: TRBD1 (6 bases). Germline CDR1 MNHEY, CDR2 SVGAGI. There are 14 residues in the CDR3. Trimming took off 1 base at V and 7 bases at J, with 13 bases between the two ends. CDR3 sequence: CASSYLQGELGYTF. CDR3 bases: TGTGCCAGCAGTTACTTACAGGGCGAGCTTGGCTACACCTTC.

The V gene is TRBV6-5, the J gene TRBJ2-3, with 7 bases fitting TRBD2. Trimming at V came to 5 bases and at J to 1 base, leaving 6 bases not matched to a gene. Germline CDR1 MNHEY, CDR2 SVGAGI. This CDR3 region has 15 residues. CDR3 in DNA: TGTGCCAGCAGTCCCCGGGGAGGGGGCACAGATACGCAGTATTTT. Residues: CASSPRGGGTDTQYF.

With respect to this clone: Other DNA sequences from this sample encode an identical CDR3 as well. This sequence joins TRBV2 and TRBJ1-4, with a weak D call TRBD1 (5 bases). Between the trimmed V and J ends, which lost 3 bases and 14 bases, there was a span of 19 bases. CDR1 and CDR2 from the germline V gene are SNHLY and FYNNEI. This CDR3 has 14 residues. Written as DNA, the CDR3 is TGTGCCAGCAGTGATCCCGGGACGGGAGGAAAGCTGTTTTTT. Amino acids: CASSDPGTGGKLFF. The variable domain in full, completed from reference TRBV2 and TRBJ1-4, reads EPEVTQTPSHQVTQMGQEVILRCVPISNHLYFYWYRQILGQKVEFLVSFYNNEISEKSEIFDDQFSVERPDGSNFTLKIRSTKLEDSAMYFCASSDPGTGGKLFFGSGTQLSVL.

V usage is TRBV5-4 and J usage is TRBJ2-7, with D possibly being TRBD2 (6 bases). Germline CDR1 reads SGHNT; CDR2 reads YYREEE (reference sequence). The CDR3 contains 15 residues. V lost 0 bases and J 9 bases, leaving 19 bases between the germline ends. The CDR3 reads CASSLEGTSSNGQYF. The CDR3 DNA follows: TGTGCCAGCAGCTTGGAGGGGACTTCTAGCAACGGGCAGTACTTC.

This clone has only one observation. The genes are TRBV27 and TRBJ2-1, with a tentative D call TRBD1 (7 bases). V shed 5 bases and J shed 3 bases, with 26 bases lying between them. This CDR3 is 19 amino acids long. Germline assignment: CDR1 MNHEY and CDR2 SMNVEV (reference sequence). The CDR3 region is CASSPRGGGGLAIYNEQFF. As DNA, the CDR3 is TGTGCCAGCAGTCCCCGAGGAGGGGGCGGTCTAGCAATCTACAATGAGCAGTTCTTC.

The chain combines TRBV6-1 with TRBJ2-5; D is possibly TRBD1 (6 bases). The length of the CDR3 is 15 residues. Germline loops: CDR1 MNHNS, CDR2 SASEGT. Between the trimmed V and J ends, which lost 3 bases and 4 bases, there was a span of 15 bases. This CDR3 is CASSDGRGGVETQYF. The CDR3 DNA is TGTGCCAGCAGTGATGGCAGGGGCGGTGTAGAGACCCAGTACTTC.

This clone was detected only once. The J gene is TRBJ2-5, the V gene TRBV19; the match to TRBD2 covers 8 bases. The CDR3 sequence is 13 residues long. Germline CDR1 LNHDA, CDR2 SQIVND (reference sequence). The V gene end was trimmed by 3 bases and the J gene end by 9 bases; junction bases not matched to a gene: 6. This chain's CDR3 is CASSIYGREAQYF. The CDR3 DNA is TGTGCCAGTAGTATTTACGGGAGGGAGGCCCAGTACTTC.

The CDR3 loop reads CASRLTGLNSPLHF. For the CDR3, the DNA is TGTGCCAGCAGACTGACAGGGCTCAATTCACCCCTCCACTTT. The V call is TRBV7-9, the J call TRBJ1-6; 7 bases agree with TRBD1. Germline loops: CDR1 SEHNR, CDR2 FQNEAQ (reference sequence). V dropped 6 bases and J dropped 7; count of bases not matched to a gene: 6. CDR3 size: 14 residues.

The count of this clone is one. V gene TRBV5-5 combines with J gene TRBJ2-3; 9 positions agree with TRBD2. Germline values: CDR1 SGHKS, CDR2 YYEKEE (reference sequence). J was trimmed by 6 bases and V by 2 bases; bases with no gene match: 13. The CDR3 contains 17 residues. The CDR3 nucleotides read TGTGCCAGCAGCTTACCCATTAGCGGGAGTATGACGGATACGCAGTATTTT. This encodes CASSLPISGSMTDTQYF.

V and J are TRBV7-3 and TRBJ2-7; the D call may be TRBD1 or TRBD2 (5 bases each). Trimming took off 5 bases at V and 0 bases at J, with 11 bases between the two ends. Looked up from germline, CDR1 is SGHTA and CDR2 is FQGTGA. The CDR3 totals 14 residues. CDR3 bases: TGTGCCAGCAGCCTGGGACCCAGCTCCTACGAGCAGTACTTC. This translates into CASSLGPSSYEQYF.

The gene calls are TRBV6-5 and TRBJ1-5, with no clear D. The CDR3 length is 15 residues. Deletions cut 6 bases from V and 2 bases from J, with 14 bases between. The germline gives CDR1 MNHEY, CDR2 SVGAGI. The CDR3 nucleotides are TGTGCCAGCAGCCCGGGTCCGGCGGGCAATCAGCCCCAGCATTTT. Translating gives CASSPGPAGNQPQHF.

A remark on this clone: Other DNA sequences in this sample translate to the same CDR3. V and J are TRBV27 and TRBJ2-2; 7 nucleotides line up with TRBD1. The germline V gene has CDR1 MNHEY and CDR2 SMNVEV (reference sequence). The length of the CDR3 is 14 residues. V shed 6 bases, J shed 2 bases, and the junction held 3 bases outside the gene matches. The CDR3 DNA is TGTGCCAGCAGGACAGGGACCAACACCGGGGAGCTGTTTTTT. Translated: CASRTGTNTGELFF.

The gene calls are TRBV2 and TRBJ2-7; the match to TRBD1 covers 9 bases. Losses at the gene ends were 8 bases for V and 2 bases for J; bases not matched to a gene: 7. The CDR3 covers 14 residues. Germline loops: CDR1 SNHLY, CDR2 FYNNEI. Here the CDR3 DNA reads TGTGCCAGCCGGACAGGGGACCGTCCCTACGAGCAGTACTTC. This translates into CASRTGDRPYEQYF.